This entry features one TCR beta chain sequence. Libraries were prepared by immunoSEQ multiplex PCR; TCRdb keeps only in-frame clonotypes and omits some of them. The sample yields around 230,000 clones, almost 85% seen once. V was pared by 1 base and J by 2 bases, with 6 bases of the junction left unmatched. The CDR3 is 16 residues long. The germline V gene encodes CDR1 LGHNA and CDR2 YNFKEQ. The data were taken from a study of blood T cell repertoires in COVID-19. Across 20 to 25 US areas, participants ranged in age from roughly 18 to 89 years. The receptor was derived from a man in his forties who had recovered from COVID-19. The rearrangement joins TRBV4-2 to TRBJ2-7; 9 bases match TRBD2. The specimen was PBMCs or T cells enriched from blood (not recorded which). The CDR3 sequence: CASSQGGLADPYEQYF. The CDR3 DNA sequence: TGTGCCAGCAGCCAAGGGGGACTAGCCGACCCCTACGAGCAGTACTTC.